This T cell receptor (beta chain) appears in the sequencing data of a study of response to subunit inactivated influenza vaccine. The CDR3 has 14 amino acids. Trimming pared 3 bases from V and 4 bases from J, leaving 10 bases between. CDR1 and CDR2 (germline): SGDLS, YYNGEE. On this clonotype itself: What it recognizes is unknown.

Each CDR3 protein is one row after TCRdb ran MiXCR on the RT-PCR reads. The profile shows approximately 520,000 distinct CDR3 sequences, roughly 23% of them singletons. Notes on the study in general: The authors offered the suggestion that each seasonal influenza vaccination recruits few new T cells.

The origin of this receptor is a man aged 50-59 years who received an inactivated influenza vaccine. Source: CD4+ T cells sorted from PBMCs, taken around 5 days after vaccination. The genes are TRBV9 and TRBJ2-2, with D possibly matching TRBD2 (5 bases). CDR3 sequence (DNA): TGTGCCAGCAGCGCAGGAGGTAGCACCGGGGAGCTGTTTTTT. It yields the protein CASSAGGSTGELFF.